This T cell receptor beta chain was identified during a study of vaccination effects on CD4 cells after COVID-19. Produced via immunoSEQ multiplex PCR; TCRdb's table is partial and in-frame only. The top ten hold 1.5% to 2% of the sample, which has approximately 82,000 clones, 74% seen once. On this clone: The antigen remains unidentified.

Expansion of antigen-specific CD4+ T cells with viral peptide pools was carried out by the ViraFEST assay before sequencing. With more than 9 days of culture completed, CD4+ T cells were isolated. Every well housed two million PBMC, which grew in culture alongside about 9.9 IU/ml IL-2 and 10 ug/ml peptides. Half of the medium was exchanged for IL-2 medium on both days 3 and 7. Study results and caveats: Nearly all vaccine-induced clones in healthy recipients recognized only SARS-CoV-2. Late post-vaccination samples showed marked contraction of infection- and vaccine-induced clones.

The sequence was collected from a human donor who received a COVID-19 vaccine. The material was CD4+ T cells from PBMCs cultured with HCoV-229E spike peptides, obtained before COVID-19 vaccination.

In DNA form, the CDR3 reads TGTGCCAGCAAAGATAGCTATGGCACAGATACGCAGTATTTT. Residues: CASKDSYGTDTQYF. The chain recombines TRBV2 with TRBJ2-3; D ambiguous. This CDR3 has 14 amino acids. Germline V gene sequence: CDR1 SNHLY, CDR2 FYNNEI. V lost 7 bases to trimming and J lost 1 base, with 12 bases between them.